This T cell receptor beta chain was retrieved from a study of T cells in Graves' hyperthyroidism and ophthalmopathy. Researchers amplified the TCR beta CDR3 regions from RNA transcripts. The HTBI set primed first-round TCR CDR3 RT-PCR. MiXCR, run by TCRdb on the multiplex PCR reads, gives a single entry per CDR3 protein. Of about 480,000 distinct CDR3 sequences listed, 13% to 15% are singletons. Study outcomes and limitations: Blood held most thyroid clonotypes expanded above 0.001 frequency.

Absence of ophthalmopathy progression within 18 months defined stable Graves' hyperthyroidism. Fresh peripheral blood, 7.5 to 10 ml, was the source of the PBMCs. This clonotype was seen many times. What it binds is unknown. Sequencing was performed on blood. This sequence was found in a woman under 30 with Graves' hyperthyroidism.

In nucleotides, the CDR3 is TGCGCCAGCAGCCGGTCGATTCCTAGGCATACGCAGTATTTT. Translated, it gives CASSRSIPRHTQYF. The chain combines TRBV4-1 with TRBJ2-3; D uncertain. The CDR3 consists of 14 residues. Germline loops: CDR1 MGHRA, CDR2 YSYEKL. V was clipped by 4 bases and J by 7 bases, with 15 bases between them.